These 19 T cell receptor beta chains came from one sample sequenced in a study of cytomegalovirus exposure and HLA in healthy donors (TCRdb year 2017). The library was built by means of the immunoSEQ multiplex PCR assay. For the multiplex PCR, a mixture combining 60 forward primers for TCR Vbeta segments and 13 reverse primers for TCR Jbeta segments was used. The immuneACCESS repertoire file appears here via TCRdb, limited to in-frame rearrangements. These files lack a portion of the clones; in checked studies, under half of the deficit traces to unresolved V genes, and the cause of the others is not known. The sample table lists under 200,000 clones, about four fifths of them with a count of one. 1% of the sample lies in the top ten. The sample taken for sequencing was PBMCs. The receptors stem from a woman between 50 and 59 years old in good health and CMV-seropositive.

Regarding this clone: The identical CDR3 is also encoded by other nucleotide sequences in the sample. The chain employs TRBV7-2 and TRBJ1-6; 11 bases line up with TRBD1. CDR3 length: 14 residues. Unmatched junction bases numbered 6, after V lost 7 bases and J lost 10 bases. CDR1 is SGHTA, CDR2 FQGNSA, per germline. The CDR3: CASIPGQGVSPLHF. Here the CDR3 DNA reads TGTGCCAGCATCCCGGGACAGGGGGTCTCACCCCTCCACTTT.

V and J are TRBV28 and TRBJ2-1; 7 positions match TRBD2. This CDR3 comprises 15 residues. The germline V gene encodes CDR1 MDHEN and CDR2 SYDVKM. V was clipped by 8 bases and J by 4 bases; unmatched bases: 11. The DNA of the CDR3 is TGTGCCAGCTGGGCGGGAGCGGGGCAATACAATGAGCAGTTCTTC. Translation: CASWAGAGQYNEQFF.

The CDR3: CASSLGTSNTGELFF. CDR3 bases: TGTGCCAGCAGCCTAGGGACTTCGAACACCGGGGAGCTGTTTTTT. The chain employs TRBV28 and TRBJ2-2, with a tentative D call TRBD2 (6 bases). CDR1 MDHEN and CDR2 SYDVKM come from the germline V gene. This CDR3 spans 15 amino acids. The germline V and J ends were trimmed by 6 bases and 0 bases, with 11 bases remaining between them.

The CDR3 bases are TGTGCCAGCAGCCCGGCGTCGGGGGGAAGCAATCAGCCCCAGCATTTT. Translated: CASSPASGGSNQPQHF. V gene TRBV7-9 combines with J gene TRBJ1-5; D is perhaps TRBD1 (5 bases). The CDR3 contains 16 residues. V lost 5 bases and J lost 1, with 15 bases in between. Germline CDR1 and CDR2: SEHNR and FQNEAQ (reference sequence). Full variable domain (remainder filled in from reference TRBV7-9 and TRBJ1-5): DTGVSQNPRHKITKRGQNVTFRCDPISEHNRLYWYRQTLGQGPEFLTYFQNEAQLEKSRLLSDRFSAERPKGSFSTLEIQRTEQGDSAMYLCASSPASGGSNQPQHFGDGTRLSIL.

The chain has TRBV4-3 and TRBJ1-4; D call uncertain. Germline CDR1 LGHNA, CDR2 YSLEER. This CDR3 has 16 residues. Trimming pared 1 base from V and 8 bases from J, leaving 17 bases between. The CDR3 loop is CASSQGTGKEGEKLFF. CDR3 in DNA: TGCGCCAGCAGCCAAGGAACGGGGAAGGAGGGAGAAAAACTGTTTTTT.

J is TRBJ1-2 and V is TRBV11-2, with 7 bases aligning to TRBD1. V lost 5 bases, J lost 4 bases, and 10 bases stayed unmatched. The CDR3 extends over 15 amino acids. Germline V gives CDR1 SGHAT, CDR2 FQNNGV. The CDR3, as DNA: TGTGCCAGCAGCCCGACGACAGGGTACGGCTATGGCTACACCTTC. Protein product: CASSPTTGYGYGYTF.

This clone has a single count. The chain employs TRBV7-8 and TRBJ1-4, with TRBD1 identical over 7 bases. Per the germline V gene, CDR1 is SGHVS and CDR2 is FQNEAQ. The CDR3 has 14 residues. The junction had 3 bases not matched to a gene; V was cut back by 3 bases and J by 5 bases. The CDR3, as DNA: TGTGCCAGCAGCTTGGGACAGCCAAATGAAAAACTGTTTTTT. Translating gives CASSLGQPNEKLFF.

This clone has just one count. The V call is TRBV27, the J call TRBJ2-1; possibly TRBD2 for D (5 bases). Between the trimmed V and J ends, which lost 2 bases and 6 bases, there was a span of 14 bases. The CDR3 runs to 15 residues. Germline-derived CDR1 and CDR2 are MNHEY and SMNVEV (reference sequence). CDR3 nucleotide sequence: TGTGCCAGCAGTTTAGGTGGGAGCTATCCCAATGAGCAGTTCTTC. This sequence encodes CASSLGGSYPNEQFF.

The chain couples TRBV5-6 to TRBJ1-5; TRBD1 agrees at 9 bases. The CDR3 spans 14 residues. Trimming cost V 2 bases and J 7 bases; bases outside gene matches: 4. Looked up from germline, CDR1 is SGHDT and CDR2 is YYEEEE. CDR3 in DNA: TGTGCCAGCAGCTTAAACAGGGGGCGACAGCCCCAGCATTTT. Its protein product is CASSLNRGRQPQHF.

The chain joins TRBV11-3 to TRBJ1-3, with a possible D match to TRBD1 (5 bases). Germline-derived CDR1 and CDR2 are SGHNT and YENEEA. V lost 4 bases and J 1 base, leaving 14 bases between the germline ends. The CDR3 totals 16 residues. CDR3 bases: TGTGCCAGCAGCTACGGGGGTGCTTCTTCTGGAAACACCATATATTTT. Translated, it gives CASSYGGASSGNTIYF.

As concerns this clone: Germline is not matched at one junction end, which may reflect a read error. The chain uses TRBV7-9 and TRBJ2-5; 7 positions agree with TRBD1. The CDR3 has 16 amino acids. Germline V gene sequence: CDR1 SEHNR, CDR2 FQNEAQ (reference sequence). As DNA, the CDR3 is TGTTCCAGCAGCTTAGGGGGCACACTGCGTGAAGAGACCCAGTACTTC. Translation gives CSSSLGGTLREETQYF.

The rearrangement links TRBV4-2 to TRBJ1-5; 9 bases are shared with TRBD1. Germline CDR1 reads LGHNA; CDR2 reads YNFKEQ. This CDR3 has 15 residues. With V trimmed by 1 base and J by 6 bases, 4 bases remained unmatched. The DNA of the CDR3 is TGTGCCAGCAGCCAAGCCGGGACAGGGCTTCAGCCCCAGCATTTT. Protein: CASSQAGTGLQPQHF.

This clone was counted a few times. The genes are TRBV18 and TRBJ2-7; 10 bases align to TRBD1. This CDR3 comprises 16 residues. V lost 3 bases to trimming and J lost 5 bases; unmatched junction nucleotides: 10. The germline gives CDR1 KGHSH, CDR2 LQKENI. In DNA, the CDR3 is TGTGCCAGCTCACCCCGCTCCGGGACAGGGGCCCACGAGCAGTACTTC. Protein product: CASSPRSGTGAHEQYF.

V is TRBV18 and J is TRBJ1-2; D unclear. The CDR3 runs to 16 residues. Germline V gene sequence: CDR1 KGHSH, CDR2 LQKENI. The V gene lost 2 bases and the J gene lost 2 bases, with 15 bases spanning the gap. The CDR3, as DNA: TGTGCCAGCTCACCAATAGAGAAAGCTGAAAACTATGGCTACACCTTC. Its protein is CASSPIEKAENYGYTF.

This chain joins TRBV7-2 and TRBJ2-7; 7 positions agree with TRBD1. Unmatched junction bases numbered 6, after V lost 5 bases and J lost 2 bases. CDR1 is SGHTA, CDR2 FQGNSA, per germline. This CDR3 spans 14 amino acids. Written as DNA, the CDR3 is TGTGCCAGCAGCGGACAGACAGGGCCCTACGAGCAGTACTTC. The encoded protein is CASSGQTGPYEQYF.

The chain couples TRBV11-2 to TRBJ2-1, with D unclear. V shed 1 base and J shed 15 bases, with 13 bases lying between them. The germline CDR1 and CDR2 sequences are SGHAT and FQNNGV. This CDR3 comprises 12 residues. CDR3 coding DNA: TGTGCCAGCAGCTTAGTGAACGGTCCGGGGTTCTTC. Protein: CASSLVNGPGFF.

The rearrangement joins TRBV25-1 to TRBJ2-1, with 7 positions matching TRBD1. Per germline, CDR1 MGHDK and CDR2 SYGVNS. The CDR3 sequence is 16 residues long. The V segment lost 1 base and the J segment 7 bases; nucleotides outside the gene matches: 10. CDR3 region: CASSESSQGFGNEQFF. The CDR3 coding sequence is TGTGCCAGCAGTGAATCATCACAGGGGTTCGGGAATGAGCAGTTCTTC.

This clone was seen a handful of times. The chain recombines TRBV4-3 with TRBJ1-5; 8 bases agree with TRBD1. Per germline, CDR1 LGHNA and CDR2 YSLEER. The CDR3 has 15 amino acids. V lost 1 base, J lost 6 bases, and 5 bases stayed unmatched. CDR3 residues: CASSQGTGYGQPQHF. CDR3 bases: TGCGCCAGCAGCCAAGGGACAGGGTATGGTCAGCCCCAGCATTTT.

The V call is TRBV28, the J call TRBJ2-5, with D possibly matching TRBD1 (5 bases). CDR3 length: 12 amino acids. V dropped 5 bases and J dropped 5 bases, with 9 bases sitting between them. Germline loops: CDR1 MDHEN, CDR2 SYDVKM. CDR3 residues: CASSTTAETQYF. For the CDR3, the DNA is TGTGCCAGCAGTACGACAGCGGAGACCCAGTACTTC.